The 8 T cell receptor beta chains below all came from one sample that was sequenced in a study of shared clonotypes between healthy human individuals. Generated by immunoSEQ multiplex PCR, the TCRdb table keeps only in-frame clones and is missing some. The sample records about 1.1 million clones, about 72% being singletons. The sequenced sample was memory CD4+ T cells from PBMCs. The subset denotes: CD45RA-negative fraction. The source of these receptors is a man between 18 and 29 years old in good health. Some clones in this sample may be carry-over from other donors' samples.

V usage is TRBV2 and J usage is TRBJ1-4; no reliable D call. CDR1 is SNHLY and CDR2 is FYNNEI in the germline V gene. The CDR3 totals 11 residues. V lost 3 bases, J lost 8 bases, and 4 bases lay in between. In DNA form, the CDR3 reads TGTGCCAGCAGTGAGGGGGAAAAACTGTTTTTT. Amino acid sequence: CASSEGEKLFF.

A word on this clone: An end of the junction does not agree with germline; a read error may underlie this. The chain couples TRBV28 to TRBJ2-7, with D perhaps TRBD1 (5 bases). This CDR3 region has 13 residues. Germline CDR1 reads MDHEN; CDR2 reads SYDVKM. The CDR3 here is CASTLPQGSGWDF. In DNA form, the CDR3 reads TGTGCCAGCACTTTACCCCAGGGTAGTGGATGGGACTTC.

The chain is built from TRBV18 and TRBJ2-1; 7 positions agree with TRBD2. Per germline, CDR1 KGHSH and CDR2 LQKENI. Trimming cost V 6 bases and J 3 bases; bases outside gene matches: 8. The CDR3 length is 15 residues. The CDR3 sequence: CASSPIAGRYNEQFF. The CDR3 DNA is TGTGCCAGCTCGCCAATAGCGGGCCGCTACAATGAGCAGTTCTTC.

Details on this clone: Other DNA sequences in this specimen translate into the identical CDR3. The V gene is TRBV27, the J gene TRBJ1-2; D gene unclear. V dropped 3 bases and J dropped 0 bases, with 5 bases sitting between them. The germline V gene has CDR1 MNHEY and CDR2 SMNVEV (reference sequence). The CDR3 covers 13 residues. CDR3 sequence reads: CASSFRSNYGYTF. CDR3 nucleotide sequence: TGTGCCAGCAGTTTTCGGTCTAACTATGGCTACACCTTC.

This chain joins TRBV5-1 and TRBJ1-1; possibly TRBD1 for D (5 bases). In germline, CDR1 is SGHRS, CDR2 YFSETQ. V lost 2 bases and J 2 bases, leaving 16 bases between the germline ends. CDR3 length: 16 residues. The CDR3 DNA follows: TGCGCCAGCAGCTTTTTGGGACGGCGACTCAACACTGAAGCTTTCTTT. It is translated as CASSFLGRRLNTEAFF.

The chain employs TRBV29-1 and TRBJ2-7; D gene unclear. Per germline, CDR1 SQVTM and CDR2 ANQGSEA. Between the trimmed V and J ends, which lost 6 bases and 3 bases, there was a span of 12 bases. The CDR3 totals 12 residues. The CDR3 protein is CSVGGIYYEQYF. CDR3 in DNA: TGCAGCGTCGGCGGAATATACTACGAGCAGTACTTC.

The rearrangement joins TRBV7-2 to TRBJ2-1; 7 positions match TRBD1. V was clipped by 2 bases and J by 6 bases; unmatched bases: 4. The CDR3 length is 14 residues. Germline-derived CDR1 and CDR2 are SGHTA and FQGNSA. The DNA for the CDR3 is TGTGCCAGCAGCTTATACAGGGGCCCCAATGAGCAGTTCTTC. It codes for CASSLYRGPNEQFF.

This chain uses TRBV11-2 with TRBJ2-4, with D hard to call. CDR3 size: 15 residues. V lost 5 bases and J 11 bases, leaving 22 bases between the germline ends. The V gene's germline CDR1 is SGHAT and CDR2 FQNNGV. For the CDR3, the DNA is TGTGCCAGCAGCCCATTACTAACCTCGGATTCCCTTCAGTACTTC. Residues: CASSPLLTSDSLQYF.